This entry is about one T cell receptor beta chain. The data belong to a study of blood T cell repertoires in COVID-19. Study details: COVID-19 samples, acute and convalescent, were from the United States, Italy and Spain. From T cells, B-cell-depleted T cells, or PBMCs came the material, which was cDNA or gDNA.

Sequencing used immunoSEQ multiplex PCR; TCRdb keeps in-frame clones, though not all of them. This table has fewer than 350,000 clones, 70% to 90% appearing once. The cohort comprised adults aged 18 to 89 years residing in about two dozen US areas. Participant reports of clinical history set cohort assignment. The CDR3 is made up of 15 amino acids. Germline lookup yields CDR1 LGHNA and CDR2 YNFKEQ. V lost 1 base, J lost 0 bases, and 6 bases lay in between. Sequencing input: PBMCs or T cells enriched from blood (not recorded which). The V call is TRBV4-2, the J call TRBJ2-2; D is unclear. The receptor was derived from a woman aged 30 to 39 with acute COVID-19. The CDR3 DNA is TGTGCCAGCAGCCAAGGGCCAGCGAACACCGGGGAGCTGTTTTTT. Protein: CASSQGPANTGELFF.